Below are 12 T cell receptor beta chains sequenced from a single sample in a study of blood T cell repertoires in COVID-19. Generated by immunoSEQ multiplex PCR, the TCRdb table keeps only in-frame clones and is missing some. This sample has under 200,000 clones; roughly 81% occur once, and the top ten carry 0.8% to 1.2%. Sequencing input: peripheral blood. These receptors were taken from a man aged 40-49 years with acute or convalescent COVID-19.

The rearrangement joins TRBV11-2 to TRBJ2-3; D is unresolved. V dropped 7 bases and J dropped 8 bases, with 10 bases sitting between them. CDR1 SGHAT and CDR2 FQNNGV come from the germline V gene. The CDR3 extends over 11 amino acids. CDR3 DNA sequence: TGTGCCAGCACCCAGTCGGGTACGCAGTATTTT. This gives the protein CASTQSGTQYF.

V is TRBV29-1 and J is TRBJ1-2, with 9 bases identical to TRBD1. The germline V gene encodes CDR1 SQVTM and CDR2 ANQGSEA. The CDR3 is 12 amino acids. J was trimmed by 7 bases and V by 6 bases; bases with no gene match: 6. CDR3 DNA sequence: TGCAGCGTACCGGGACAGGGTCTTGGCTACACCTTC. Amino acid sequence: CSVPGQGLGYTF.

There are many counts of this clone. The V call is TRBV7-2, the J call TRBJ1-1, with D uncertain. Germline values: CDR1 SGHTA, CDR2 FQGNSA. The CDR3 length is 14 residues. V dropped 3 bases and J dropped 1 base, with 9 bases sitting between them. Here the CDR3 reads CASSFLLQNTEAFF. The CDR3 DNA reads TGTGCCAGCAGCTTTCTTTTACAGAACACTGAAGCTTTCTTT.

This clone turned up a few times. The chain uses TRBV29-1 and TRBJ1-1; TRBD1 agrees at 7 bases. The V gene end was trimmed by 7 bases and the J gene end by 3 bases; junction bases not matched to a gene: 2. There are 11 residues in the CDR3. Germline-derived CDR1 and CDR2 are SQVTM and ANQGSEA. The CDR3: CSAGGDTEAFF. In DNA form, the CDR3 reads TGCAGCGCAGGGGGGGACACTGAAGCTTTCTTT.

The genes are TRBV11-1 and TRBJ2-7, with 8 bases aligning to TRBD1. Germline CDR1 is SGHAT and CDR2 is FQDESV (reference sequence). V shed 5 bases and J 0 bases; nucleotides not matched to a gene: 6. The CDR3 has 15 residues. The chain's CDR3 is CASSHDRGFSYEQYF. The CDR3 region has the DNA TGTGCCAGCAGCCATGACAGGGGCTTCTCCTACGAGCAGTACTTC.

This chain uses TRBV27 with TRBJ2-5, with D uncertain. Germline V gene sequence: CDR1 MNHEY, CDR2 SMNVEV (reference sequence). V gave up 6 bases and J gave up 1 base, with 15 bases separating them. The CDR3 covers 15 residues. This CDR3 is CASRVGGLPQETQYF. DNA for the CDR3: TGTGCCAGCAGGGTTGGTGGGCTCCCCCAAGAGACCCAGTACTTC.

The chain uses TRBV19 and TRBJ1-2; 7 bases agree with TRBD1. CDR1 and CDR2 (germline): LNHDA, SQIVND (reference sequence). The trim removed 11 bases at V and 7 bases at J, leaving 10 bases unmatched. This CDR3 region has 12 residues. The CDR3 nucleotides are TGTGCCGGCTACAGGGGCGAGGCTGGCTACACCTTC. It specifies CAGYRGEAGYTF.

The CDR3 region is CASSSTVHGLTEAFF. Written as DNA, the CDR3 is TGTGCCAGCTCATCCACTGTCCATGGGCTCACTGAAGCTTTCTTT. The V call is TRBV18, the J call TRBJ1-1; D unclear. V was pared by 5 bases and J by 4 bases, with 17 bases between. CDR3 length: 15 amino acids. Looked up from germline, CDR1 is KGHSH and CDR2 is LQKENI.

For the CDR3, the DNA is TGTGCCAGCAGTTTCGACAGGGCCACCGGGGAGCTGTTTTTT. The encoded protein is CASSFDRATGELFF. This rearrangement joins TRBV2 to TRBJ2-2; TRBD1 matches 7 bases. The CDR3 runs 14 residues. Per germline, CDR1 SNHLY and CDR2 FYNNEI. The V segment lost 5 bases and the J segment 4 bases; nucleotides outside the gene matches: 4.

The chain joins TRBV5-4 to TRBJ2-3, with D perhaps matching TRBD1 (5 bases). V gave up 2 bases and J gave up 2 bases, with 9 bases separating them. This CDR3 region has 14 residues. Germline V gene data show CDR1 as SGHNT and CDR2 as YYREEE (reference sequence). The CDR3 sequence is CASSFSGYTDTQYF. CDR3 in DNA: TGTGCCAGCAGCTTTTCAGGGTACACAGATACGCAGTATTTT.

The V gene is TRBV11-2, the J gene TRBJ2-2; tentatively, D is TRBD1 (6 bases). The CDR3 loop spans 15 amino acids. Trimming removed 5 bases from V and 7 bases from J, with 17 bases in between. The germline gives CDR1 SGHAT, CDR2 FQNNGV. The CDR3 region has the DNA TGTGCCAGCAGCCCAAGGGGGTCAGGGCACGGGGAGCTGTTTTTT. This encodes CASSPRGSGHGELFF.

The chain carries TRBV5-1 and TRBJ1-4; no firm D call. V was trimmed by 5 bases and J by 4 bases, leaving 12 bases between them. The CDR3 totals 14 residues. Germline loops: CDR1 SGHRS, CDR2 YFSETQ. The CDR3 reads CASRRNSLNEKLFF. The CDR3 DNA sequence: TGCGCCAGCAGACGTAATAGCCTTAATGAAAAACTGTTTTTT.